This entry is about one T cell receptor (beta chain). Its antigen target is currently unknown. No qualities accompany the bases; no much larger clone lies one base away. The protocol used for the library was multiplex PCR. Sequenced using an Illumina HiSeq 4000. iRepertoire HTBI primers and Arm-PCR amplification of CDR3 regions were used to construct TCR beta libraries. PCR products were gel purified before sequencing. The study's processing was this. A total of around 66 TRBV and under 15 TRBJ segments were identified across samples and were used for gene usage analysis of CDR3 amino acid clonotypes. COPE and FqMerger were used to merge the filtered high-quality paired reads into contigs. BLAST was used to align contigs to IMGT TRBV, TRBD and TRBJ reference genes, and CDR3 was defined according to IMGT. Any clonotype with a frequency above 0.1% was counted as a highly expanded clone. Shannon entropy was used to measure repertoire diversity, and the Gini coefficient was used to measure V-J evenness. Public clonotypes were defined as clonotypes shared by more than one individual. In TCRdb, the public reads were trimmed at Q25 with fastp and aligned with MiXCR, with productive beta chains retained. Every entry covers one CDR3 protein and lists the most common genes and DNA from its rows. Here the V and J calls rest on TCRdb's processing, not on the authors' analysis. This sample has about 460,000 distinct CDR3 sequences in its table, and about 20% of those were observed once. In total, the top ten clones hold around 13% of the sample.

There are 14 amino acids in the CDR3, from cysteine to phenylalanine inclusive. Just the 42-base CDR3 DNA is kept, in frame starting at base 1. As encoded in the germline V gene (reference sequence), CDR1 is PRHDT while CDR2 is FYEKMQ. Between the V and J ends, shortened by 6 bases and 6 bases respectively, the junction contains 18 bases. The sample comes from a study of regulatory T cells in long-lasting Graves disease (TCRdb year 2021). Concerning the study at large: Persistent Graves' disease was defined as antithyroid drug treatment for over 5 years with persistently positive TSH receptor autoantibodies. The study was registered as a clinical trial and conducted in China. Antithyroid drugs had been taken for approximately 10 years on average by persistent Graves' disease patients in the clinical cohort. Peripheral blood TCR sequencing and RNA sequencing compared persistent Graves' disease patients with newly diagnosed Graves' disease patients. A total of 35 or so samples were covered by TCR sequencing, comprising approximately 13 persistent and around 20 newly diagnosed Graves' disease patients.

According to the study, the label for this sample's time point signals: persistent/refractory GD, antithyroid drugs over 5 years with positive TRAb. For both TCR sequencing and RNA sequencing, RNA was extracted from PBMCs in TRIzol. Graves' disease was diagnosed according to American Thyroid Association guidelines. Recruitment of patients was carried out at an endocrinology department in Xi'an, China. Each patient gave approximately 8.8 milliliters of peripheral blood, collected in an EDTA anticoagulant tube. Ficoll Paque Plus density gradient separation was used to isolate PBMCs, and no further T cell sorting was done. An Agilent 2100 Bioanalyzer and agarose gel were used to check RNA quality, while a NanoDrop 2000 measured RNA concentration. General study outcomes and caveats: A larger number of public clonotypes was shared among persistent patients (around 2,700) than among newly diagnosed patients (roughly 970). Sequencing and analysis were limited to the TCR beta chain. Compared with newly diagnosed patients, persistent Graves' disease patients had lower TCR Shannon entropy and fewer highly expanded clones, which suggests clonal expansion. The authors noted that the small sample size was a limitation that may lower accuracy. Because the primary lesion, thyroid tissue, could not be accessed, the study looked at peripheral blood alone. Persistent disease showed preferential use of TRBV28, TRBJ1-2 and TRBJ2-5, whereas newly diagnosed disease favored TRBV20-1 and TRBJ2-1.

The receptor comes from a female donor with Graves disease. The chain is encoded by TRBV13 joined to TRBJ2-7; the D gene is perhaps TRBD1 or TRBD2, as each covers 5 bases. The sequencing here drew on peripheral blood mononuclear cells (PBMCs), taken when the disease was refractory, from a patient treated with antithyroid drugs. The CDR3 here reads CASRARGRLIEQYF. The sequenced DNA: TGTGCCAGCAGGGCGAGGGGTCGTCTAATCGAGCAGTACTTC. The full variable domain, completed from the reference TRBV13 and TRBJ2-7 proteins outside the CDR3, reads AAGVIQSPRHLIKEKRETATLKCYPIPRHDTVYWYQQGPGQDPQFLISFYEKMQSDKGSIPDRFSAQQFSDYHSELNMSSLELGDSALYFCASRARGRLIEQYFGPGTRLTVT.